This T cell receptor beta chain was captured by sequencing in a study of blood T cells in healthy people across ages. The overall study: The capture of about one barcoded beta molecule per two T cells was achieved by template switching.

The study drew donors from healthy Caucasian individuals in Russia aged roughly 6 to 90. In the case of this clonotype: Its matching antigen is unknown.

Through a sample-barcoded 5' primer and a J-beta primer mix, a second PCR was run for about 6 to 12 cycles. From the 5' RACE reads, TCRdb called clonotypes with MiXCR, one entry per CDR3 protein. The table records around 850,000 distinct CDR3 sequences, around 36% of them present only once. The CDR3 contains 15 residues. V lost 3 bases, J lost 5 bases, and 19 bases lay in between. Germline loops: CDR1 DFQATT, CDR2 SNEGSKA (reference sequence). Study-wide points: Fewer expanded clones and more diversity marked long-lived versus aged donors. Unknown CMV status may confound age-related changes in expanded clones.

The clonotype originates from a man between 18 and 29 years old in good health. Sequencing was done on a sample of blood. The chain joins TRBV20-1 to TRBJ1-2; D possibly corresponds to TRBD1 (5 bases). CDR3 region: CSASGSGATLYGYTF. CDR3 coding DNA: TGCAGTGCTAGTGGCTCCGGGGCGACGCTTTATGGCTACACCTTC.